These 26 T cell receptor beta chains were all obtained from the same sample, sequenced in a study of T cell changes during pregnancy in multiple sclerosis. Assay used: immunoSEQ multiplex PCR; TCRdb lists only in-frame clones, some missing. The sample comprises around 100,000 clones, about 94% of which are singletons, and 1.5% rests with the top ten. This specimen was peripheral blood, taken in the third trimester of pregnancy. Every receptor here comes from a female donor with multiple sclerosis, enrolled in a pregnancy study.

The chain couples TRBV5-1 to TRBJ2-3; 7 bases align to TRBD1. Trimming cost V 3 bases and J 0 bases; bases outside gene matches: 1. Per the germline V gene, CDR1 is SGHRS and CDR2 is YFSETQ. The CDR3 is made up of 14 amino acids. In DNA, the CDR3 is TGCGCCAGCAGCTCGACAGGGAGCACAGATACGCAGTATTTT. This translates into CASSSTGSTDTQYF. The full variable domain, its missing parts supplied by reference TRBV5-1 and TRBJ2-3, is KAGVTQTPRYLIKTRGQQVTLSCSPISGHRSVSWYQQTPGQGLQFLFEYFSETQRNKGNFPGRFSGRQFSNSRSEMNVSTLELGDSALYLCASSSTGSTDTQYFGPGTRLTVL.

The chain is built from TRBV19 and TRBJ1-2; 7 positions match TRBD1. V was clipped by 0 bases and J by 7 bases; unmatched bases: 2. The germline gives CDR1 LNHDA, CDR2 SQIVND (reference sequence). This CDR3 comprises 13 residues. The CDR3 loop is CASSIEDRAGYTF. DNA for the CDR3: TGTGCCAGTAGTATAGAAGACAGGGCTGGCTACACCTTC.

In DNA, the CDR3 is TGCGCCAGCAGCTTTTACGCCGGGACAGAAGAGACCCAGTACTTC. It translates to CASSFYAGTEETQYF. V usage is TRBV5-1 and J usage is TRBJ2-5; 7 positions agree with TRBD1. Per germline, CDR1 SGHRS and CDR2 YFSETQ. The CDR3 is 15 residues long. V trimming: 2 bases; J trimming: 3 bases; junction bases outside the gene matches: 7.

The V gene is TRBV27, the J gene TRBJ2-4; 13 nucleotides agree with TRBD2. CDR3 length: 14 residues. Losses at the gene ends were 5 bases for V and 7 bases for J; bases not matched to a gene: 2. Germline CDR1 and CDR2: MNHEY and SMNVEV (reference sequence). CDR3 bases: TGTGCCAGCAGTACTAGCGGGAGGGGGAACATTCAGTACTTC. Its protein product is CASSTSGRGNIQYF.

This clone appeared once. V gene TRBV19 combines with J gene TRBJ1-2, with 9 positions matching TRBD1. From germline, CDR1 is LNHDA and CDR2 SQIVND (reference sequence). J was trimmed by 8 bases and V by 9 bases; bases with no gene match: 4. This CDR3 has 11 residues. CDR3 amino acids: CASVGTGGYTF. CDR3 DNA sequence: TGTGCCAGCGTCGGGACAGGGGGCTACACCTTC.

This chain uses TRBV2 with TRBJ2-1; 14 positions agree with TRBD2. The J segment lost 8 bases and the V segment lost 6 bases, leaving 9 bases of the junction unmatched. CDR3 length: 16 amino acids. Germline CDR1 is SNHLY and CDR2 is FYNNEI. The CDR3 spells CASRLGLAGVGDEQFF. In DNA form, the CDR3 reads TGTGCCAGCAGATTGGGACTAGCGGGAGTTGGCGATGAGCAGTTCTTC.

J is TRBJ2-7 and V is TRBV5-4, with TRBD2 matching over 7 bases. The CDR3 is 15 residues long. CDR1 and CDR2 from the germline V gene are SGHNT and YYREEE (reference sequence). The V and J ends lost 3 bases and 2 bases, in that order; junction bases with no gene match: 8. The CDR3 sequence is CASSWGGGIPYEQYF. CDR3 bases: TGTGCCAGCAGCTGGGGCGGGGGAATTCCCTACGAGCAGTACTTC.

The rearrangement links TRBV28 to TRBJ1-5, with TRBD1 identical over 7 bases. Germline CDR1 reads MDHEN; CDR2 reads SYDVKM. The length of the CDR3 is 13 residues. V was clipped by 8 bases and J by 7 bases; unmatched bases: 8. CDR3 in amino acids: CASDVTGRQPQHF. CDR3 sequence (DNA): TGTGCCAGCGACGTGACAGGGAGACAGCCCCAGCATTTT.

The chain joins TRBV28 to TRBJ1-5, with D possibly being TRBD1 (6 bases). The CDR3 has 13 residues. Looked up from germline, CDR1 is MDHEN and CDR2 is SYDVKM. Trimming stripped 4 bases from V and 3 bases from J, with 7 bases between. This chain's CDR3 is CASSWTVNQPQHF. CDR3 nucleotide sequence: TGTGCCAGCAGTTGGACAGTCAATCAGCCCCAGCATTTT.

This clone came up a few times. The chain recombines TRBV7-3 with TRBJ1-1; no reliable D call. Germline V gene sequence: CDR1 SGHTA, CDR2 FQGTGA. This CDR3 region has 14 residues. Trimming took 0 bases from V and 4 from J, leaving 9 bases between them. This chain's CDR3 is CASSLTVVSTEAFF. The CDR3 DNA reads TGTGCCAGCAGCTTAACAGTTGTTAGCACTGAAGCTTTCTTT.

J is TRBJ1-2 and V is TRBV28; 8 nucleotides align to TRBD1. The CDR3 contains 14 residues. Germline CDR1 MDHEN, CDR2 SYDVKM. J was trimmed by 1 base and V by 4 bases; bases with no gene match: 2. In nucleotides, the CDR3 is TGTGCCAGCAGTTCGGGACAGGATAACTATGGCTACACCTTC. This translates into CASSSGQDNYGYTF.

This chain links TRBV10-3 with TRBJ2-3, with TRBD2 matching over 11 bases. V was pared by 2 bases and J by 2 bases, with 9 bases of the junction left unmatched. Germline V CDR1 and CDR2: ENHRY, SYGVKD. This CDR3 has 18 amino acids. The CDR3 coding sequence is TGTGCCATCAGTGAGAGATTACTAGCGGGAGTGTCCACAGATACGCAGTATTTT. Its protein product is CAISERLLAGVSTDTQYF.

This chain links TRBV6-1 with TRBJ2-3, with 7 bases that match TRBD2. Germline V gene data show CDR1 as MNHNS and CDR2 as SASEGT. V was pared by 3 bases and J by 2 bases, with 11 bases of the junction left unmatched. This CDR3 region has 17 residues. CDR3 bases: TGTGCCAGCAGTGACGGTTCGTCAGCGGGGACCACAGATACGCAGTATTTT. Amino acid sequence: CASSDGSSAGTTDTQYF.

CDR3 nucleotides: TGTGCCAGTAGTAGCCCCGGGACAGCTCCCCACGAGCAGTACTTC. Encoded protein: CASSSPGTAPHEQYF. The chain combines TRBV19 with TRBJ2-7; 7 nucleotides agree with TRBD1. The CDR3 is made up of 15 amino acids. V lost 4 bases and J lost 5; bases outside the gene matches: 11. Germline V gene lookup returns CDR1 LNHDA and CDR2 SQIVND (reference sequence). Full variable domain (outside the CDR3, taken from reference TRBV19 and TRBJ2-7): DGGITQSPKYLFRKEGQNVTLSCEQNLNHDAMYWYRQDPGQGLRLIYYSQIVNDFQKGDIAEGYSVSREKKESFPLTVTSAQKNPTAFYLCASSSPGTAPHEQYFGPGTRLTVT.

This rearrangement joins TRBV30 to TRBJ2-7, with 9 bases that match TRBD1. The CDR3 has 13 residues. Looked up from germline, CDR1 is GTSNPN and CDR2 is SVGIG (reference sequence). V lost 6 bases to trimming and J lost 2 bases; unmatched junction nucleotides: 5. CDR3 in amino acids: CACDRGGPYEQYF. DNA for the CDR3: TGTGCCTGCGACAGGGGGGGCCCCTACGAGCAGTACTTC.

The chain is built from TRBV7-7 and TRBJ2-1; 7 bases line up with TRBD2. Per germline, CDR1 SSHAT and CDR2 FNYEAQ (reference sequence). The CDR3 is 15 amino acids. V trimming: 1 base; J trimming: 4 bases; junction bases outside the gene matches: 4. The CDR3 is CASSLVFGRYNEQFF. The CDR3 DNA sequence: TGTGCCAGCAGCTTAGTCTTCGGGAGGTACAATGAGCAGTTCTTC.

The chain is built from TRBV5-1 and TRBJ1-5; D is perhaps TRBD1 (5 bases). Germline CDR1 is SGHRS and CDR2 is YFSETQ. The CDR3 extends over 17 amino acids. V was trimmed by 4 bases and J by 4 bases, leaving 21 bases between them. CDR3 sequence: CASSTNPLGGSNQPQHF. The CDR3 DNA reads TGCGCCAGCAGCACCAACCCTTTGGGGGGGAGTAATCAGCCCCAGCATTTT. The full variable domain, rest sourced from reference TRBV5-1 and TRBJ1-5, is KAGVTQTPRYLIKTRGQQVTLSCSPISGHRSVSWYQQTPGQGLQFLFEYFSETQRNKGNFPGRFSGRQFSNSRSEMNVSTLELGDSALYLCASSTNPLGGSNQPQHFGDGTRLSIL.

Concerning this clone itself: Other DNA sequences of this sample code for an identical CDR3. This chain joins TRBV5-1 and TRBJ2-1; 16 bases are shared with TRBD2. Germline values: CDR1 SGHRS, CDR2 YFSETQ. CDR3 length: 18 residues. The V gene end was trimmed by 4 bases and the J gene end by 0 bases; junction bases not matched to a gene: 4. The CDR3 sequence is CASSPGLAGGPSYNEQFF. Here the CDR3 DNA reads TGCGCCAGCAGCCCGGGACTAGCGGGGGGGCCCTCCTACAATGAGCAGTTCTTC.

V gene TRBV18 combines with J gene TRBJ2-7; TRBD1 aligns across 7 bases. The germline CDR1 and CDR2 sequences are KGHSH and LQKENI. The CDR3 is made up of 14 amino acids. V gave up 5 bases and J gave up 4 bases; unmatched junction bases: 8. The chain's CDR3 is CASSIGQAPYEQYF. The CDR3 nucleotides are TGTGCCAGCTCAATCGGACAGGCCCCTTACGAGCAGTACTTC.

CDR3 residues: CSANGIYEQYF. The CDR3 nucleotides are TGCAGTGCTAACGGGATCTACGAGCAGTACTTC. This rearrangement joins TRBV20-1 to TRBJ2-7; D possibly corresponds to TRBD2 (5 bases). The length of the CDR3 is 11 residues. V was clipped by 4 bases and J by 3 bases, with 7 bases between them. Germline V gives CDR1 DFQATT, CDR2 SNEGSKA (reference sequence).

The CDR3 region has the DNA TGTGCCAGCAATGGGGGCGTAGGTTCACCCCTCCACTTT. The encoded protein is CASNGGVGSPLHF. V is TRBV9 and J is TRBJ1-6; D is perhaps TRBD1 (6 bases). V was clipped by 6 bases and J by 9 bases, with 13 bases between them. The CDR3 has 13 amino acids. Germline CDR1 SGDLS, CDR2 YYNGEE.

The count of this clone is one. V and J are TRBV7-9 and TRBJ1-6, with unresolved D. Germline V CDR1 and CDR2: SEHNR, FQNEAQ (reference sequence). Trimming took off 5 bases at V and 0 bases at J, with 17 bases between the two ends. The CDR3 extends over 18 amino acids. The CDR3 nucleotides are TGTGCCAGCAGCCCCAATTTAAGGTGGAGCTCCTATAATTCACCCCTCCACTTT. The encoded protein is CASSPNLRWSSYNSPLHF.

CDR3 in amino acids: CASSRGDTEAFF. As DNA, the CDR3 is TGTGCTAGTTCCAGGGGGGACACTGAAGCTTTCTTT. The rearrangement joins TRBV12-5 to TRBJ1-1, with 7 bases identical to TRBD1. The CDR3 length is 12 residues. V shed 8 bases and J 3 bases; nucleotides not matched to a gene: 3. Germline lookup yields CDR1 LGHNT and CDR2 FRNRAP.

This clone appeared once. The chain couples TRBV5-8 to TRBJ1-5; no clear D gene. Germline values: CDR1 SGHTS, CDR2 YDEGEE. The CDR3 runs to 15 residues. V was trimmed by 0 bases and J by 4 bases, leaving 11 bases between them. As DNA, the CDR3 is TGTGCCAGCAGCTTGGGCGGGTTTGGGAATCAGCCCCAGCATTTT. It codes for CASSLGGFGNQPQHF.

The gene calls are TRBV7-9 and TRBJ1-5, with 9 bases aligning to TRBD1. The length of the CDR3 is 18 residues. Germline lookup yields CDR1 SEHNR and CDR2 FQNEAQ (reference sequence). V lost 2 bases, J lost 7 bases, and 15 bases stayed unmatched. The DNA of the CDR3 is TGTGCCAGCAGCTTATCCGCCCCCGGGACAGGGAGTGACCAGCCCCAGCATTTT. Translated: CASSLSAPGTGSDQPQHF.

V gene TRBV10-3 combines with J gene TRBJ2-2; TRBD2 agrees at 12 bases. The germline V gene encodes CDR1 ENHRY and CDR2 SYGVKD. This CDR3 contains 16 residues. The ends lost 4 bases at V and 7 bases at J; junction bases unmatched: 7. CDR3 protein: CAISALAGGYGGELFF. The CDR3 nucleotides read TGTGCCATCAGTGCTCTAGCGGGGGGGTACGGCGGGGAGCTGTTTTTT.